Listed below are T cell receptor beta chains from one sample, sequenced in a study of CD8 T cells in ankylosing spondylitis. MiXCR, run by TCRdb on the 5' RACE reads, gives a single entry per CDR3 protein. The sample lists approximately 150,000 distinct CDR3 sequences; 9.5% to 10% were seen once. Sequenced sample: blood, either unsorted or a sorted T cell fraction (not recorded which). These receptors were taken from a female donor with ankylosing spondylitis or in good health (not recorded which). CDR3s include the opening cysteine and the closing phenylalanine or tryptophan. Fields, in order: J gene, V gene, clone size, D gene, CDR3 DNA, CDR3 protein. D genes are given only for firm matches. Where a row states a size, it is once, few, many or the class of an expanded clone; other rows omit it.

>TRBJ2-3|TRBV7-8|-|-
TGTGCCAGCAGCCTCCCCTCGTTCACAGATACGCAGTATTTT
CASSLPSFTDTQYF
>TRBJ2-5|TRBV30|few|-
TGTGCCTCCCAAGCAGCCCAGGAGACCCAGTACTTC
CASQAAQETQYF
>TRBJ2-5|TRBV7-9|-|-
TGTGCCAGCCGAACCTCGCAAGGGACCCAGTACTTC
CASRTSQGTQYF
>TRBJ1-1|TRBV6-1|few|-
TGTGCCAGCAGTCGAGAAGCTTTCTTT
CASSREAFF
>TRBJ2-1|TRBV24-1|-|-
TGTGCCACCAGTGATTTACTATCAGGGAAAGGTGAGCAGTTCTTC
CATSDLLSGKGEQFF
>TRBJ2-3|TRBV25-1|few|TRBD2
TGTGCCAGCAGTAGTGCGGGGGGGGCAGATACGCAGTATTTT
CASSSAGGADTQYF
>TRBJ2-1|TRBV14|many|TRBD2
TGTGCCAGCAGCATTCTAGCGGGGTCCTACAATGAGCAGTTCTTC
CASSILAGSYNEQFF
>TRBJ2-2|TRBV2|few|-
TGTGCCAGCAGTGGGGGGACCTACACCGGGGAGCTGTTTTTT
CASSGGTYTGELFF
>TRBJ2-1|TRBV27|-|-
TGTGCCAGCAGTTCGTCCTTCAACTACAATGAGCAGTTCTTC
CASSSSFNYNEQFF
>TRBJ2-1|TRBV27|few|TRBD2
TGTGCCAGCAGTTTATACCTAGCGGGAATAAGCTCCTACAATGAGCAGTTCTTC
CASSLYLAGISSYNEQFF
>TRBJ2-5|TRBV27|-|-
TGTGCCAGCAGTTTTGGGACAGGACTAGGCCAAGAGACCCAGTACTTC
CASSFGTGLGQETQYF
>TRBJ2-1|TRBV12-3/TRBV12-4|many|-
TGTGCCAGCAGTTTCGCGAGCAATCGCGATGAGCAGTTCTTC
CASSFASNRDEQFF
>TRBJ2-3|TRBV11-2|-|-
TGTGCCAGCAGCTTCGGTGCCGAAGGTACGCAGTATTTT
CASSFGAEGTQYF
>TRBJ1-2|TRBV12-3/TRBV12-4|many|TRBD1
TGTGCCAGCAGTAGCGGGACAGGGGAGGGTGGCTACACCTTC
CASSSGTGEGGYTF
>TRBJ1-5|TRBV15|-|-
TGTGCCACCAGCGGGGACGGATATAGCAATCAGCCCCAGCATTTT
CATSGDGYSNQPQHF
>TRBJ2-7|TRBV10-3|few|-
TGTGCCATCAGTGAGTCCCCGGGACTGGACAGTTACGAGCAGTACTTC
CAISESPGLDSYEQYF
>TRBJ2-1|TRBV20-1|-|TRBD1
TGCAGTGCTATGGACAGGGGTTCCTACAATGAGCAGTTCTTC
CSAMDRGSYNEQFF
>TRBJ1-5|TRBV6-2/TRBV6-3|many|-
TGTGCCAGCACCACAATGGACCGCCAGTGGTCGAACAATCAGCCCCAGCATTTT
CASTTMDRQWSNNQPQHF
>TRBJ1-1|TRBV29-1|-|-
TGCAGCGTTATCACATCGGCGGTAACTGAAGCTTTCTTT
CSVITSAVTEAFF
>TRBJ1-2|TRBV7-9|few|-
TGTGCCAGCAGCCCCTCGACCTCGGGCTACACCTTC
CASSPSTSGYTF
>TRBJ2-5|TRBV7-9|many|TRBD1
TGTGCCAGCAGCGCATCGCGGACAGGGGTGTCGTGGGAGACCCAGTACTTC
CASSASRTGVSWETQYF
>TRBJ2-5|TRBV28|few|-
TGTGCCAGCAGTTTATCCCCATCTAGCGATTGGCAAGAGACCCAGTACTTC
CASSLSPSSDWQETQYF
>TRBJ2-7|TRBV7-8|-|TRBD1
TGTGCCAGCAGCTTCTACCGGGACAGTCCTACGGGGCAGTACTTC
CASSFYRDSPTGQYF
>TRBJ1-1|TRBV30|few|TRBD1
TGTGCCTGGAGTGGAATGACAGGGTTGAACACTGAAGCTTTCTTT
CAWSGMTGLNTEAFF
>TRBJ2-3|TRBV20-1|-|-
TGCAGTGCTCCTAATAGGGCCACAGATACGCAGTATTTT
CSAPNRATDTQYF
>TRBJ2-3|TRBV12-3/TRBV12-4|many|-
TGTGCCAGCAGTCCCTCACTGGGGCGGGATACGCAGTATTTT
CASSPSLGRDTQYF
>TRBJ2-6|TRBV12-3/TRBV12-4|few|TRBD1
TGTGCCAGTTCCTCCGGGACAGGGTCTATCTCTGGGGCCAACGTCCTGACTTTC
CASSSGTGSISGANVLTF
>TRBJ2-7|TRBV2|-|TRBD2
TGTGCCAGCAGGGGGGCGAGCGGGGGACCCTACGAGCAGTACTTC
CASRGASGGPYEQYF
>TRBJ2-1|TRBV11-3|-|TRBD1
TGTGCCAGCAGCTTCAGGGGGCCGAGTACTGAGCAGTTCTTC
CASSFRGPSTEQFF
>TRBJ1-5|TRBV9|many|-
TGTGCCAGCAGCGACGACGGACACAATCAGCCCCAGCATTTT
CASSDDGHNQPQHF
>TRBJ2-3|TRBV14|many|TRBD2
TGTGCCAGCAGTGCGGGAGCAAGAGATACGCAGTATTTT
CASSAGARDTQYF
>TRBJ2-3|TRBV28|-|-
TGTGCCAGCAGTTTTCGCCTCACAGATACGCAGTATTTT
CASSFRLTDTQYF
>TRBJ1-2|TRBV11-2|many|-
TGTGCCAGCAGCTTAGGATCCTTGTATGGTGGCTACACCTTC
CASSLGSLYGGYTF
>TRBJ2-2|TRBV19|-|TRBD2
TGTGCCACCTCCCCGGGACTAGCGGGAGGTTCCGGGGAGCTGTTTTTT
CATSPGLAGGSGELFF
>TRBJ2-1|TRBV5-6|few|TRBD2
TGTGCCAGCAGCGACCACTCGGGGTGGGGGCTAGCGGGAGAGGAAGAGCAGTTCTTC
CASSDHSGWGLAGEEEQFF
>TRBJ2-1|TRBV24-1|few|TRBD2
TGTGCCACCAGTGATTTGTGGGGGGGGGAGGGGTACAATGAGCAGTTCTTC
CATSDLWGGEGYNEQFF
>TRBJ2-7|TRBV10-3|many|-
TGTGCCATCAGTGACTCCGACGAGCAGTACTTC
CAISDSDEQYF
>TRBJ2-6|TRBV29-1|-|-
TGCAGCGCTGGAGGGGCGGGACCCCTTGGCTCTGGGGCCAACGTCCTGACTTTC
CSAGGAGPLGSGANVLTF
>TRBJ2-7|TRBV27|-|TRBD1
TGTGCCAGCAGTTTCATAAGGGGGCTGGGGGAGCAGTACTTC
CASSFIRGLGEQYF
>TRBJ2-1|TRBV19|-|-
TGTGCCAGTATTCCGGACCACGACTACAATGAGCAGTTCTTC
CASIPDHDYNEQFF
>TRBJ2-1|TRBV5-1|many|-
TGCGCCAGCAGCTCCGGTGGGGCCTCCTACAATGAGCAGTTCTTC
CASSSGGASYNEQFF
>TRBJ2-7|TRBV7-9|few|-
TGTGCCAGCAGCGAAGACCAAGGGGAGCAGTACTTC
CASSEDQGEQYF
>TRBJ2-3|TRBV2|few|-
TGTGCCAGCACCGAGGGAGATACGCAGTATTTT
CASTEGDTQYF
>TRBJ1-5|TRBV7-9|few|-
TGTGCCAGCAGCTCCTCCGGGACGGATAATCAGCCCCAGCATTTT
CASSSSGTDNQPQHF
>TRBJ2-1|TRBV4-3|few|TRBD2
TGCGCCAGCAGCCAAGGGACTAGCGGGGGGGATGAGCAGTTCTTC
CASSQGTSGGDEQFF
>TRBJ1-3|TRBV20-1|few|-
TGCAGTGCTAGGTTCTTCAGCGGGCAAGGAAACACCATATATTTT
CSARFFSGQGNTIYF
>TRBJ2-4|TRBV27|few|-
TGTGCCAGCAGCTTAGGTTCTAAAAACATTCAGTACTTC
CASSLGSKNIQYF
>TRBJ2-5|TRBV7-2|-|TRBD2
TGTGCCAGCAGCTTAGGCAGCGGGACGTCTCAAGAGACCCAGTACTTC
CASSLGSGTSQETQYF
>TRBJ2-2|TRBV27|few|-
TGTGCCAGCAGTGGAGGCCCGAACACCGGGGAGCTGTTTTTT
CASSGGPNTGELFF
>TRBJ2-5|TRBV24-1|-|TRBD1
TGTGCCACCAGTGACAGACGGACAGGGGGGTCGGTTGGTGAGACCCAGTACTTC
CATSDRRTGGSVGETQYF
>TRBJ1-1|TRBV20-1|-|-
TGCAGTGCTAGAGGGACTTTGAACACTGAAGCTTTCTTT
CSARGTLNTEAFF
>TRBJ2-7|TRBV11-2|-|-
TGTGCCAGCAGCCCTTTTCTGGAACGCTTCTACGAGCAGTACTTC
CASSPFLERFYEQYF